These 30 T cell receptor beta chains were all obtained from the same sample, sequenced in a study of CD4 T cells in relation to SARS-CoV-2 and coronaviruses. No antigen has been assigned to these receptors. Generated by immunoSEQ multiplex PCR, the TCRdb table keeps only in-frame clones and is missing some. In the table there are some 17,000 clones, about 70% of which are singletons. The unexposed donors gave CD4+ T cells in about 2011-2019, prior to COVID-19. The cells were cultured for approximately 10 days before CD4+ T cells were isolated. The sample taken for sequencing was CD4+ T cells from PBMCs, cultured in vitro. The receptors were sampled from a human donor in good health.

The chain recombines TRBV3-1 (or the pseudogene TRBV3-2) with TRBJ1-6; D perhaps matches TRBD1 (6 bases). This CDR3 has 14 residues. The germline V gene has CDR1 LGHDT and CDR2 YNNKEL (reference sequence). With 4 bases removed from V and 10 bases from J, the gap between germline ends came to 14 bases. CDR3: CASSLTRGQSPLHF. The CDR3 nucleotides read TGTGCCAGCAGCCTGACCAGGGGTCAATCACCCCTCCACTTT.

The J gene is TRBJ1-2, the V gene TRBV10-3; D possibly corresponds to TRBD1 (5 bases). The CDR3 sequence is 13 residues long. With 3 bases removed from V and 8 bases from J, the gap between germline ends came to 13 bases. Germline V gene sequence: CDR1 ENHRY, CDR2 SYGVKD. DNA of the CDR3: TGTGCCATCAGTGACCCCCGACAGCTGGGCTACACCTTC. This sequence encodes CAISDPRQLGYTF.

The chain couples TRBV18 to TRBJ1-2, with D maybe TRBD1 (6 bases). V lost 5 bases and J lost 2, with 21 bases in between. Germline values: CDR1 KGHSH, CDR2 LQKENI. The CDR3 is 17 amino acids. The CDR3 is CASSYSRSGGINYGYTF. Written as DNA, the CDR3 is TGTGCCAGCTCATACAGTCGGAGTGGGGGCATAAACTATGGCTACACCTTC.

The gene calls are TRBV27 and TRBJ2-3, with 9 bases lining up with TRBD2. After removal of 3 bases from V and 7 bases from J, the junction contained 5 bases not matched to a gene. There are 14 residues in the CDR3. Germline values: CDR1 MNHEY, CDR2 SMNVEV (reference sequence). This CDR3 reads CASSLGREGYTQYF. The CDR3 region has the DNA TGTGCCAGCAGTTTGGGGCGGGAGGGGTATACGCAGTATTTT.

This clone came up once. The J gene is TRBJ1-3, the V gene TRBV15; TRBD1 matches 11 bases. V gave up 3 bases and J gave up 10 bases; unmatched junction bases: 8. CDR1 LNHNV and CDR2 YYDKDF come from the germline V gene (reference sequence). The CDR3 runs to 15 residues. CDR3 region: CATSRGTGGLRTIYF. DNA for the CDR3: TGTGCCACCAGCAGGGGGACAGGGGGTCTTCGGACCATATATTTT.

CDR3 in DNA: TGTGCCAGCTCACCTGGGGAAGTGAACACTGAAGCTTTCTTT. It codes for CASSPGEVNTEAFF. This sequence joins TRBV18 and TRBJ1-1; no clear D gene. In germline, CDR1 is KGHSH, CDR2 LQKENI. The germline V and J ends were trimmed by 3 bases and 0 bases, with 8 bases remaining between them. The CDR3 contains 14 residues.

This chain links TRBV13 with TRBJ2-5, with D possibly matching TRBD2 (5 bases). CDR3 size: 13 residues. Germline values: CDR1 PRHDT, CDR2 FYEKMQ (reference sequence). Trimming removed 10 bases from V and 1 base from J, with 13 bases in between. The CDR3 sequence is CATSMTIQETQYF. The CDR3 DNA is TGTGCCACTTCGATGACTATCCAAGAGACCCAGTACTTC.

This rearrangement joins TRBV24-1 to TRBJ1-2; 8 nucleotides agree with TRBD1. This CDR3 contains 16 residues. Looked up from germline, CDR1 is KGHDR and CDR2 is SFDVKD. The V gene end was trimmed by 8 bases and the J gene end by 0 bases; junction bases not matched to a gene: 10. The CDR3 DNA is TGTGCCACCACCCCCAGGACAGGGATCTCTAACTATGGCTACACCTTC. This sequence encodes CATTPRTGISNYGYTF.

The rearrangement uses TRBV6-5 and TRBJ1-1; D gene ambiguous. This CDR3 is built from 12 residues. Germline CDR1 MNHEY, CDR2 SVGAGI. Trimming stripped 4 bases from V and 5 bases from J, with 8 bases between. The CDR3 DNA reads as TGTGCCAGCAGTTCACCGGGGACTGAAGCTTTCTTT. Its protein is CASSSPGTEAFF.

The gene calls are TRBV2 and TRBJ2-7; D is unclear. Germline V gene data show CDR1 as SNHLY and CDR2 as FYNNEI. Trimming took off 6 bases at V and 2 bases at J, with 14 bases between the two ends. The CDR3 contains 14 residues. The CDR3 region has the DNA TGTGCCAGCAGAAGTAACAGAGACACCTACGAGCAGTACTTC. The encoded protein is CASRSNRDTYEQYF.

This chain's CDR3 is CATSDATGVQETQYF. CDR3 nucleotides: TGTGCCACCAGTGATGCGACAGGAGTCCAAGAGACCCAGTACTTC. This chain joins TRBV24-1 and TRBJ2-5; D might be TRBD1 (6 bases). Germline V gives CDR1 KGHDR, CDR2 SFDVKD. V lost 3 bases and J lost 1, with 11 bases in between. CDR3 length: 15 residues.

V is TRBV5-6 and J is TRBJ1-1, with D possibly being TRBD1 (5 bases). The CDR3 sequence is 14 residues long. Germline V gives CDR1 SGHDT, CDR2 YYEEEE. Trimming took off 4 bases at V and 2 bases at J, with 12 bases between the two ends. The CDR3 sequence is CASSKGPYNTEAFF. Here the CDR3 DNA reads TGTGCCAGCAGCAAGGGGCCCTACAACACTGAAGCTTTCTTT.

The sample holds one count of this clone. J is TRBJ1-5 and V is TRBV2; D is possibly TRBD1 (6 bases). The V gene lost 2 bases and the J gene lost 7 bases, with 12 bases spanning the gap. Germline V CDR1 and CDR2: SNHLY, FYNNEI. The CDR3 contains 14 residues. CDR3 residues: CASSERNGGQPQHF. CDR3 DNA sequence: TGTGCCAGCAGTGAAAGGAATGGGGGCCAGCCCCAGCATTTT.

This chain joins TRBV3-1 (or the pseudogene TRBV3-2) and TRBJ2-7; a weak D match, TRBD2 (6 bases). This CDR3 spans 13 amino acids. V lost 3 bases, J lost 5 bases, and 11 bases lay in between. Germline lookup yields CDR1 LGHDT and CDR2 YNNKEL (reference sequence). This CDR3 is CASSQHLAHEQYF. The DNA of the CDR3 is TGTGCCAGCAGCCAGCACCTAGCGCACGAGCAGTACTTC.

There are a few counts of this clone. The CDR3 DNA reads as TGCGCCAGCAGTCCTAGGCAGCACAATCAGCCCCAGCATTTT. It is translated as CASSPRQHNQPQHF. This chain joins TRBV10-2 and TRBJ1-5; no clear D. The CDR3 length is 14 residues. The ends were cut back, 5 bases at V and 3 bases at J, with 11 bases in the middle. Germline V gives CDR1 WSHSY, CDR2 SAAADI.

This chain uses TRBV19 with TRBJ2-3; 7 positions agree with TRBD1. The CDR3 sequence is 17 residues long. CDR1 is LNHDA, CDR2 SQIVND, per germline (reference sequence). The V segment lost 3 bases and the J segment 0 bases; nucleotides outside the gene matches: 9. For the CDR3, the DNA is TGTGCCAGTAGTATTTTGGGACAGTTTGATAGCACAGATACGCAGTATTTT. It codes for CASSILGQFDSTDTQYF.

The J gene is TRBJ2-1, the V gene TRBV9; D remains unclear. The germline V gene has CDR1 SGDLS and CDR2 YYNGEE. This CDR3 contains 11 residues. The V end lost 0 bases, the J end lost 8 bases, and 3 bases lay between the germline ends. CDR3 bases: TGTGCCAGCAGCGTAGGGGATGAGCAGTTCTTC. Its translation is CASSVGDEQFF.

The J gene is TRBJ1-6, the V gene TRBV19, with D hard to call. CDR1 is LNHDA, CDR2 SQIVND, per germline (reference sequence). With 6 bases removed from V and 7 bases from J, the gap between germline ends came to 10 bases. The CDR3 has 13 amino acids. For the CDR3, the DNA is TGTGCCAGTAGCGTATCCGGCAATTCACCCCTCCACTTT. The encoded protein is CASSVSGNSPLHF. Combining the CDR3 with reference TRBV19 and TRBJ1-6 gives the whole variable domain DGGITQSPKYLFRKEGQNVTLSCEQNLNHDAMYWYRQDPGQGLRLIYYSQIVNDFQKGDIAEGYSVSREKKESFPLTVTSAQKNPTAFYLCASSVSGNSPLHFGNGTRLTVT.

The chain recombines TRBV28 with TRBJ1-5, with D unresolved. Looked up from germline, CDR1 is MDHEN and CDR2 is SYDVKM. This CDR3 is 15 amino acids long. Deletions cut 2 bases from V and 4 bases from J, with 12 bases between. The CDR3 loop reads CASSLVGAKNQPQHF. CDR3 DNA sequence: TGTGCCAGCAGTTTAGTCGGCGCGAAAAATCAGCCCCAGCATTTT.

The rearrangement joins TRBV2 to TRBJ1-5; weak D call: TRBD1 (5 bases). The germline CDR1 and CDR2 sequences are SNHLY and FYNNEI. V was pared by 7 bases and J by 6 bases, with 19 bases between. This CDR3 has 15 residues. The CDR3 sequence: CASNTGGRDGQPQHF. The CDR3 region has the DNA TGTGCCAGCAACACGGGGGGGAGGGATGGTCAGCCCCAGCATTTT. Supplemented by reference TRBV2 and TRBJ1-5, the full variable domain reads EPEVTQTPSHQVTQMGQEVILRCVPISNHLYFYWYRQILGQKVEFLVSFYNNEISEKSEIFDDQFSVERPDGSNFTLKIRSTKLEDSAMYFCASNTGGRDGQPQHFGDGTRLSIL.

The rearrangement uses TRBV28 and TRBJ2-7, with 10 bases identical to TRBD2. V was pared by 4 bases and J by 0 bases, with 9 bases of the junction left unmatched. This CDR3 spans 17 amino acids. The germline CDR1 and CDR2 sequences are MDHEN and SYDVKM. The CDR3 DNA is TGTGCCAGCAGTTCAGAGCGGGAGGGCCCTTCCTCCTACGAGCAGTACTTC. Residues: CASSSEREGPSSYEQYF.

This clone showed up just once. Here the CDR3 reads CASSIGGSSLAATYNEQFF. Here the CDR3 DNA reads TGTGCCAGTAGTATAGGAGGAAGCTCTCTAGCGGCCACGTACAATGAGCAGTTCTTC. This rearrangement joins TRBV19 to TRBJ2-1, with 7 positions matching TRBD2. The CDR3 has 19 residues. Looked up from germline, CDR1 is LNHDA and CDR2 is SQIVND (reference sequence). The junction had 16 bases not matched to a gene; V was cut back by 1 base and J by 4 bases.

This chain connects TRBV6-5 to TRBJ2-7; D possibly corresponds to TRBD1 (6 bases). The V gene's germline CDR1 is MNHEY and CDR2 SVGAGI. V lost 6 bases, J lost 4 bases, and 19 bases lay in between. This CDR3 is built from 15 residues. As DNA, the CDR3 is TGTGCCAGCAGGACGGACAGCTATTCCTCTTACGAGCAGTACTTC. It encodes CASRTDSYSSYEQYF.

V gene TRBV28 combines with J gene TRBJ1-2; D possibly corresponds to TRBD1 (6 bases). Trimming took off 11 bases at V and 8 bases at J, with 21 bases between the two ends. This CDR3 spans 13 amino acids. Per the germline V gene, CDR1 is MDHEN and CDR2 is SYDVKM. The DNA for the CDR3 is TGTGCCGGGGGGGGCAGGGCCACGGAGGGCTACACCTTC. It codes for CAGGGRATEGYTF.

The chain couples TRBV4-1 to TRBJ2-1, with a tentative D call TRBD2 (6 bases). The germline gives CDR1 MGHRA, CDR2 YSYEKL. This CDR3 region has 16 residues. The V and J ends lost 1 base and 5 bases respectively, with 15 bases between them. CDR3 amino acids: CASSQGPSGYNNEQFF. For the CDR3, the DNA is TGCGCCAGCAGCCAAGGTCCCAGCGGGTATAACAATGAGCAGTTCTTC.

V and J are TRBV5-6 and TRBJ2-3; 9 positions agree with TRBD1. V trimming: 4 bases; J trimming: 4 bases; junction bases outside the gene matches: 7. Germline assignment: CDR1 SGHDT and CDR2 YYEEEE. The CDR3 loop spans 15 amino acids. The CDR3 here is CASSPGQGKADTQYF. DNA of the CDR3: TGTGCCAGCAGCCCCGGACAGGGGAAGGCAGATACGCAGTATTTT.

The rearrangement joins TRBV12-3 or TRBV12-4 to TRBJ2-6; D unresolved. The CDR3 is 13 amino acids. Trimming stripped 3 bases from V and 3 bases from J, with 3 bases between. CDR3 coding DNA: TGTGCCAGCAGTTTGTATGGGGCCAACGTCCTGACTTTC. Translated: CASSLYGANVLTF.

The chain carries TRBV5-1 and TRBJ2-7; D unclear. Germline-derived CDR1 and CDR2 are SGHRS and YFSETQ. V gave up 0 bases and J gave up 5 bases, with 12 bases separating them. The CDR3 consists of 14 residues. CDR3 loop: CASSLGPSPNEQYF. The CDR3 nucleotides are TGCGCCAGCAGCTTGGGACCTTCCCCCAACGAGCAGTACTTC.

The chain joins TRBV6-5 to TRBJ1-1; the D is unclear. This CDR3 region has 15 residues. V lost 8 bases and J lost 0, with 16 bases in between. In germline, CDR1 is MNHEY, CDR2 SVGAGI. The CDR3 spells CASRRGIYLNTEAFF. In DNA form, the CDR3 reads TGTGCCAGCCGACGGGGTATATACTTGAACACTGAAGCTTTCTTT.

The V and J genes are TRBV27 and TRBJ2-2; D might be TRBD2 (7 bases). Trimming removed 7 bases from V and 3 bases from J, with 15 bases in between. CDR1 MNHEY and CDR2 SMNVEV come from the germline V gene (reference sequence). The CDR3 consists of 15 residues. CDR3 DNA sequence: TGTGCCAGCACGTACAGAGGGGGGGACACCGGGGAGCTGTTTTTT. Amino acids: CASTYRGGDTGELFF.